These T cell receptor beta chains were read from a single sample in a study of blood T cell repertoires in COVID-19. Data came from immunoSEQ multiplex PCR; TCRdb stores just in-frame clones and leaves some out. The sample includes about 370,000 clones, around 87% of them seen just once. Source material: peripheral blood. The receptors derive from a woman aged 25 to 39 with COVID-19, enrolled during active disease. Both conserved end residues are part of each CDR3. The order of the fields is CDR3 DNA, CDR3 protein, J gene, D gene, V gene, clone size. A D gene is named only where the DNA matches it firmly. Size is omitted from some rows. Given values are once, few, many or a class for expanded clones.

CDR3nt: TGTGCCAGCGAAGGCACAGGTAACAAAAACATTCAGTACTTC; CDR3aa: CASEGTGNKNIQYF; j_gene: TRBJ2-4; d_gene: -; v_gene: TRBV18; abundance: -
CDR3nt: TGTGCCAGCAGCCCGTGGAGCCAGGGACATGGGGCCAACGTCCTGACTTTC; CDR3aa: CASSPWSQGHGANVLTF; j_gene: TRBJ2-6; d_gene: -; v_gene: TRBV11-2; abundance: -
CDR3nt: TGTGCCTGGAGTGACGACAGGGGCAATCAGCCCCAGCATTTT; CDR3aa: CAWSDDRGNQPQHF; j_gene: TRBJ1-5; d_gene: TRBD1; v_gene: TRBV30; abundance: few
CDR3nt: TGTGCCAGCAGCCCCCCAGGACAGGGTATCGGGGAGCTGTTTTTT; CDR3aa: CASSPPGQGIGELFF; j_gene: TRBJ2-2; d_gene: TRBD1; v_gene: TRBV7-9; abundance: few
CDR3nt: TGTGCCAGCAGTTACGAGGGAGACGAGCAGTACTTC; CDR3aa: CASSYEGDEQYF; j_gene: TRBJ2-7; d_gene: -; v_gene: TRBV6-2/TRBV6-3; abundance: once
CDR3nt: TGTGCCAGCAGCTTAGATAGGGGCGCGGCAGATACGCAGTATTTT; CDR3aa: CASSLDRGAADTQYF; j_gene: TRBJ2-3; d_gene: -; v_gene: TRBV11-2; abundance: once
CDR3nt: TGTGCCAGTAGCGCGGGACTTTTCGTCCATAGCGGCAATCAGCCCCAGCATTTT; CDR3aa: CASSAGLFVHSGNQPQHF; j_gene: TRBJ1-5; d_gene: -; v_gene: TRBV19; abundance: -
CDR3nt: TGTGCCACCAGTGATTCACAGGGCCGGGGCGCTGTGTACTTC; CDR3aa: CATSDSQGRGAVYF; j_gene: TRBJ2-7; d_gene: -; v_gene: TRBV24-1; abundance: -
CDR3nt: TGCGCCAGCAGCCAAGAGTCAGCAGCGACCAATTCACCCCTCCACTTT; CDR3aa: CASSQESAATNSPLHF; j_gene: TRBJ1-6; d_gene: -; v_gene: TRBV4-1; abundance: few
CDR3nt: TGTGCCAGCAGCGACAACCGAAGACAGGGTTGGTCGGGAAACACCATATATTTT; CDR3aa: CASSDNRRQGWSGNTIYF; j_gene: TRBJ1-3; d_gene: TRBD1; v_gene: TRBV9; abundance: -
CDR3nt: TGTGCCAGCAGTTCAAACGACAGGAACACTGAAGCTTTCTTT; CDR3aa: CASSSNDRNTEAFF; j_gene: TRBJ1-1; d_gene: -; v_gene: TRBV27; abundance: -
CDR3nt: TGTGCCAGCAGCCGGCAGGCCCACACCGGGGAGCTGTTTTTT; CDR3aa: CASSRQAHTGELFF; j_gene: TRBJ2-2; d_gene: -; v_gene: TRBV27; abundance: -
CDR3nt: TGTGCCAGCAGCCTTAACCCAGGCGGGAGTAGCTATGAGCAGTTCTTC; CDR3aa: CASSLNPGGSSYEQFF; j_gene: TRBJ2-1; d_gene: TRBD2; v_gene: TRBV6-4; abundance: many
CDR3nt: TGCGCCAGCAGCCCCCCCCCGGCGGGGGACTCCTACGAGCAGTACTTC; CDR3aa: CASSPPPAGDSYEQYF; j_gene: TRBJ2-7; d_gene: TRBD2; v_gene: TRBV5-1; abundance: -
CDR3nt: TGTGCCACCAGCAGAGACCTCAGCGGGTGGAACACCGGGGAGCTGTTTTTT; CDR3aa: CATSRDLSGWNTGELFF; j_gene: TRBJ2-2; d_gene: -; v_gene: TRBV15; abundance: -
CDR3nt: TGTGCCAGCAGCCAAGATTTCCTCGGGGACAGGGAAAAAACTGAAGCTTTCTTT; CDR3aa: CASSQDFLGDREKTEAFF; j_gene: TRBJ1-1; d_gene: TRBD1; v_gene: TRBV3-1/TRBV3-2; abundance: once
CDR3nt: TGTGCCAGCTCACCATCGACAGGGCTGCGTGAGCAGTACTTC; CDR3aa: CASSPSTGLREQYF; j_gene: TRBJ2-7; d_gene: TRBD1; v_gene: TRBV18; abundance: -
CDR3nt: TGTGCCAGCAGCTTAAGACTAGCGGGAGACAATGAGCAGTTCTTC; CDR3aa: CASSLRLAGDNEQFF; j_gene: TRBJ2-1; d_gene: TRBD2; v_gene: TRBV7-9; abundance: once
CDR3nt: TGTGCCATCAGTGACCGGGACAGGGGCTCCTACGAGCAGTACTTC; CDR3aa: CAISDRDRGSYEQYF; j_gene: TRBJ2-7; d_gene: TRBD1; v_gene: TRBV10-3; abundance: once
CDR3nt: TGTGCCAGCAGCCCGGGACAGATGAACACTGAAGCTTTCTTT; CDR3aa: CASSPGQMNTEAFF; j_gene: TRBJ1-1; d_gene: TRBD1; v_gene: TRBV5-4; abundance: -
CDR3nt: TGTGCCTGGGCCGCAGGGGGAAGCCAGCCCCAGCATTTT; CDR3aa: CAWAAGGSQPQHF; j_gene: TRBJ1-5; d_gene: TRBD1; v_gene: TRBV30; abundance: -
CDR3nt: TGTGCCACCAGTGATCCCAGCCCGGGAGTTGGATCCACAGATACGCAGTATTTT; CDR3aa: CATSDPSPGVGSTDTQYF; j_gene: TRBJ2-3; d_gene: -; v_gene: TRBV24-1; abundance: -
CDR3nt: TGCGCCAGCAGCCCCGAGGCACATAGCAATCAGCCCCAGCATTTT; CDR3aa: CASSPEAHSNQPQHF; j_gene: TRBJ1-5; d_gene: -; v_gene: TRBV4-1; abundance: -
CDR3nt: TGTGCCAGCTCCGAGAGCAGGGGGCTTGGCGGGGAGCTGTTTTTT; CDR3aa: CASSESRGLGGELFF; j_gene: TRBJ2-2; d_gene: TRBD1; v_gene: TRBV18; abundance: -
CDR3nt: TGCGCCAGCAGCTTGATCAGGGGGAACACTGAAGCTTTCTTT; CDR3aa: CASSLIRGNTEAFF; j_gene: TRBJ1-1; d_gene: -; v_gene: TRBV5-1; abundance: -
CDR3nt: TGTGCTAGTGCTTTGGGTGAGGCTAGGACTGAAGCTTTCTTT; CDR3aa: CASALGEARTEAFF; j_gene: TRBJ1-1; d_gene: -; v_gene: TRBV12-5; abundance: -
CDR3nt: TGTGCCAGCAGCTTAACAGGGATTAGCAATCAGCCCCAGCATTTT; CDR3aa: CASSLTGISNQPQHF; j_gene: TRBJ1-5; d_gene: -; v_gene: TRBV7-9; abundance: -
CDR3nt: TGCGCCAGCAGCCCCAAAGTAGGGGCGGACACTGAAGCTTTCTTT; CDR3aa: CASSPKVGADTEAFF; j_gene: TRBJ1-1; d_gene: -; v_gene: TRBV4-3; abundance: once
CDR3nt: TGTGTCAGAAGCGTGGGACACCTCTCTGGAAACACCATATATTTT; CDR3aa: CVRSVGHLSGNTIYF; j_gene: TRBJ1-3; d_gene: -; v_gene: TRBV7-5; abundance: -
CDR3nt: TGCGCCAGCAGCCTGATGGGTGGAGTGGGTGAAAAACTGTTTTTT; CDR3aa: CASSLMGGVGEKLFF; j_gene: TRBJ1-4; d_gene: -; v_gene: TRBV4-1; abundance: few
CDR3nt: TGTGCCAGCAGCCAGGGGAGAGGGCCCCCTCAGCATTTT; CDR3aa: CASSQGRGPPQHF; j_gene: TRBJ1-5; d_gene: -; v_gene: TRBV6-5; abundance: once
CDR3nt: TGTGCCAGCAGTACGGGTACAGGGCCAATTCCCTACAATGAGCAGTTCTTC; CDR3aa: CASSTGTGPIPYNEQFF; j_gene: TRBJ2-1; d_gene: -; v_gene: TRBV28; abundance: few
CDR3nt: TGCGCCAGCAGCCAAGACTCCCGTATGAACACTGAAGCTTTCTTT; CDR3aa: CASSQDSRMNTEAFF; j_gene: TRBJ1-1; d_gene: -; v_gene: TRBV4-1; abundance: -
CDR3nt: TGCAGCGTTGAAAGGGGGCAGGGCACTGAAGCTTTCTTT; CDR3aa: CSVERGQGTEAFF; j_gene: TRBJ1-1; d_gene: TRBD1; v_gene: TRBV29-1; abundance: -
CDR3nt: TGTGCCAGCAGCTCCCCTCCGGGCGCAGCCCCCGGGATCAATGAGCAGTTCTTC; CDR3aa: CASSSPPGAAPGINEQFF; j_gene: TRBJ2-1; d_gene: -; v_gene: TRBV5-4; abundance: -
CDR3nt: TGTGCCAGCAGCCAGGCATATAGGGGGGGGAACACTGAAGCTTTCTTT; CDR3aa: CASSQAYRGGNTEAFF; j_gene: TRBJ1-1; d_gene: -; v_gene: TRBV3-1/TRBV3-2; abundance: -